The 12 T cell receptor beta chains below were found in one sample sequenced in a study of Graves' ophthalmopathy and Graves' hyperthyroidism. Amplification targeted the TCR beta CDR3 regions, with RNA transcripts as the source material. The first round was an RT-PCR with HTBI primers, and the second round was a multiplex PCR. MiXCR was run by TCRdb on the multiplex PCR reads, yielding one entry per CDR3 protein. Here the sample spans about 500,000 distinct CDR3 sequences, 14% being singletons. The sequencing sample was made of blood. Receptors originate from a woman aged 25 to 45 with Graves' ophthalmopathy.

This clonotype occurred many times. The V and J genes are TRBV19 and TRBJ1-5; D is unclear. Germline V gives CDR1 LNHDA, CDR2 SQIVND (reference sequence). The V and J ends lost 3 bases and 0 bases respectively, with 6 bases between them. This CDR3 has 14 amino acids. The CDR3 DNA sequence: TGTGCCAGTAGTATCGGTCATAGCAATCAGCCCCAGCATTTT. It encodes CASSIGHSNQPQHF.

At least ten counts were recorded for this clonotype. The gene calls are TRBV6-1 and TRBJ1-2, with a possible D match to TRBD1 (6 bases). V was trimmed by 6 bases and J by 4 bases, leaving 15 bases between them. Germline V lookup: CDR1 MNHNS, CDR2 SASEGT. The CDR3 loop spans 14 amino acids. The CDR3 here is CASRAVGGSYGYTF. CDR3 nucleotides: TGTGCCAGCAGGGCCGTGGGGGGCTCCTATGGCTACACCTTC.

This clonotype was seen repeatedly, ten times or more. This rearrangement joins TRBV15 to TRBJ2-2; D may match TRBD1 or TRBD2 (5 bases each). Trimming left V 6 bases short and J 4 bases short, with 24 bases between. This CDR3 is 18 amino acids long. CDR1 LNHNV and CDR2 YYDKDF come from the germline V gene (reference sequence). CDR3 residues: CATSLGPGGTDLTGELFF. CDR3 in DNA: TGTGCCACCAGTCTAGGTCCTGGGGGTACTGATCTCACCGGGGAGCTGTTTTTT. Supplemented by reference TRBV15 and TRBJ2-2, the full variable domain reads DAMVIQNPRYQVTQFGKPVTLSCSQTLNHNVMYWYQQKSSQAPKLLFHYYDKDFNNEADTPDNFQSRRPNTSFCFLDIRSPGLGDTAMYLCATSLGPGGTDLTGELFFGEGSRLTVL.

J is TRBJ1-5 and V is TRBV28, with 7 bases aligning to TRBD1. This CDR3 contains 18 residues. V was pared by 3 bases and J by 7 bases, with 18 bases of the junction left unmatched. The V gene's germline CDR1 is MDHEN and CDR2 SYDVKM. CDR3 sequence reads: CASSFAGTESKLWQPQHF. The CDR3 region has the DNA TGTGCCAGCAGTTTCGCCGGGACAGAGTCAAAACTCTGGCAGCCCCAGCATTTT.

This clonotype was detected only a few times. The chain joins TRBV5-1 to TRBJ2-2; D is unresolved. Per germline, CDR1 SGHRS and CDR2 YFSETQ. CDR3 length: 16 residues. V gave up 1 base and J gave up 0 bases, with 10 bases separating them. The CDR3 nucleotides are TGCGCCAGCAGCTTGTACGACCACGCGAACACCGGGGAGCTGTTTTTT. Translated: CASSLYDHANTGELFF. Combining the CDR3 with reference TRBV5-1 and TRBJ2-2 gives the whole variable domain KAGVTQTPRYLIKTRGQQVTLSCSPISGHRSVSWYQQTPGQGLQFLFEYFSETQRNKGNFPGRFSGRQFSNSRSEMNVSTLELGDSALYLCASSLYDHANTGELFFGEGSRLTVL.

This clonotype was detected only a few times. This sequence joins TRBV6-2 or TRBV6-3 and TRBJ1-5; a weak D match, TRBD1 (6 bases). This CDR3 region has 15 residues. The germline gives CDR1 MNHEY, CDR2 SVGEGT. Trimming pared 6 bases from V and 0 bases from J, leaving 12 bases between. The CDR3 coding sequence is TGTGCCAGCAGAAAGTGGGACAATAGCAATCAGCCCCAGCATTTT. Amino acid sequence: CASRKWDNSNQPQHF.

This clonotype was counted many times. This chain links TRBV5-4 with TRBJ2-2; TRBD1 agrees at 10 bases. The CDR3 sequence is 14 residues long. CDR1 is SGHNT and CDR2 is YYREEE in the germline V gene (reference sequence). V lost 4 bases to trimming and J lost 7 bases; unmatched junction nucleotides: 4. CDR3 bases: TGTGCCAGCAGCATTGGGACAGGGGACGGGGAGCTGTTTTTT. This gives the protein CASSIGTGDGELFF.

Many counts were recorded for this clonotype. V usage is TRBV7-3 and J usage is TRBJ1-5; unclear D gene. CDR1 SGHTA and CDR2 FQGTGA come from the germline V gene. This CDR3 has 13 residues. Trimming cost V 5 bases and J 5 bases, with 10 bases left between them. CDR3 in DNA: TGTGCCAGCAGCCGCAGCGGCGATCAGCCCCAGCATTTT. Protein product: CASSRSGDQPQHF.

This clonotype was seen ten or more times. This rearrangement joins TRBV28 to TRBJ2-2; 10 nucleotides match TRBD2. Germline CDR1 reads MDHEN; CDR2 reads SYDVKM. The CDR3 covers 14 residues. V lost 6 bases to trimming and J lost 5 bases; unmatched junction nucleotides: 3. The CDR3 nucleotides are TGTGCCAGCAGGTCTAGCGGGAGAACCGGGGAGCTGTTTTTT. It translates to CASRSSGRTGELFF.

This clonotype was seen at least ten times. V usage is TRBV19 and J usage is TRBJ1-2; D is unclear. Germline V gene lookup returns CDR1 LNHDA and CDR2 SQIVND (reference sequence). V shed 5 bases and J shed 8 bases, with 21 bases lying between them. This CDR3 region has 15 residues. CDR3 in amino acids: CASSPDPHGGGGYTF. The CDR3 coding sequence is TGTGCCAGTAGTCCCGACCCCCACGGTGGTGGAGGCTACACCTTC.

This clonotype appeared many times. The J gene is TRBJ1-1, the V gene TRBV6-5; D is possibly TRBD1 (5 bases). V was clipped by 2 bases and J by 6 bases, with 13 bases between them. CDR3 length equals 14 residues. Germline V lookup: CDR1 MNHEY, CDR2 SVGAGI. CDR3 DNA sequence: TGTGCCAGCAGTTACAGCGGGGCGTGGGCTGAAGCTTTCTTT. Amino acid sequence: CASSYSGAWAEAFF.

The table lists this clonotype with many counts. The chain uses TRBV28 and TRBJ1-2, with D possibly being TRBD1 (5 bases). In germline, CDR1 is MDHEN, CDR2 SYDVKM. V lost 4 bases, J lost 3 bases, and 18 bases lay in between. The CDR3 loop spans 16 amino acids. As DNA, the CDR3 is TGTGCCAGCAGTTCTATGCCCCTCACCAGGGACTATGGCTACACCTTC. Its protein product is CASSSMPLTRDYGYTF.